This T cell receptor beta chain was identified in a study of blood T cell repertoires in COVID-19. Study-wide context: Whether acute or convalescent, the COVID-19 samples came from the United States, Italy and Spain. T cells, B-cell-depleted T cells, or PBMCs supplied cDNA or gDNA.

The authors' processing: The assay estimated nucleated cells by amplifying reference gene primers. Here immunoSEQ multiplex PCR was the method, and the copy in TCRdb shows in-frame clones only, minus some. V, J and clone size are those of that table, while D and trimming were read from the DNA. Among 200,000 to 250,000 clones listed, roughly four fifths were seen once. The sequencing input was peripheral blood. The receptor comes from a woman aged 50 to 60 with acute or convalescent COVID-19.

For the CDR3, the DNA is TGTGCCACCAGCCCGACCACGGGGGGTAAGACAGAGACCCAGTACTTC. Translating it yields CATSPTTGGKTETQYF. The rearrangement links TRBV15 to TRBJ2-5; 7 positions match TRBD2. J gave up 4 bases and V 5 bases, and 13 bases lay outside the gene matches. Germline values: CDR1 LNHNV, CDR2 YYDKDF (reference sequence). CDR3 length: 16 residues.